This TCR beta chain was recorded in a study of blood T cell repertoires in COVID-19. For the study at large: From the United States, Italy and Spain came samples of acute and convalescent COVID-19.

In the study's own analysis: Amplification of reference gene primers provided the estimated nucleated cell counts. The method was immunoSEQ multiplex PCR; TCRdb's version includes in-frame clones alone and lacks a portion of them. V, J and clone size derive from that table, while D and trimming were established from the DNA sequence. This sample has about 280,000 clones, with nearly 90% found just once. Seattle-derived patients entered the study during active infection and were followed longitudinally. This clone was seen only once. Trimming cost V 0 bases and J 4 bases, with 10 bases left between them. The V gene's germline CDR1 is SGHRS and CDR2 YFSETQ. There are 15 residues in the CDR3.

This receptor was taken from a woman younger than 45 with COVID-19, enrolled during active disease. V usage is TRBV5-1 and J usage is TRBJ2-2; D gene ambiguous. The specimen was peripheral blood. CDR3 region: CASSLALLLTGELFF. CDR3 nucleotide sequence: TGCGCCAGCAGCTTGGCCCTACTCCTCACCGGGGAGCTGTTTTTT. Variable domain in full (rest from reference TRBV5-1 and TRBJ2-2): KAGVTQTPRYLIKTRGQQVTLSCSPISGHRSVSWYQQTPGQGLQFLFEYFSETQRNKGNFPGRFSGRQFSNSRSEMNVSTLELGDSALYLCASSLALLLTGELFFGEGSRLTVL.